The source of this T cell receptor beta chain is a study of blood T cell repertoires in COVID-19. Overall study context: The origin of the acute and convalescent COVID-19 samples was the United States, Italy and Spain. Sources were T cells, B-cell-depleted T cells, or PBMCs; the material itself was cDNA or gDNA.

Original data processing: From reference gene primer amplification, estimates of nucleated cell counts were derived. Here immunoSEQ multiplex PCR was the method, and the copy in TCRdb shows in-frame clones only, minus some. The V and J calls and clone size are taken from that table; D and trimming were inferred from the DNA. The sample shows over 200,000 clones, over 75% of them seen only once. Looked up from germline, CDR1 is SGHKS and CDR2 is YYEKEE (reference sequence). Trimming removed 3 bases from V and 4 bases from J; junction bases left unmatched: 4. There are 15 residues in the CDR3. V and J are TRBV5-5 and TRBJ1-3; 10 positions match TRBD1. The sequence was obtained from a man in his forties with active or convalescent COVID-19. Material: peripheral blood. The CDR3 region is CASSSGQGGGNTIYF. The CDR3 coding sequence is TGTGCCAGCAGCTCCGGACAGGGGGGAGGAAACACCATATATTTT.